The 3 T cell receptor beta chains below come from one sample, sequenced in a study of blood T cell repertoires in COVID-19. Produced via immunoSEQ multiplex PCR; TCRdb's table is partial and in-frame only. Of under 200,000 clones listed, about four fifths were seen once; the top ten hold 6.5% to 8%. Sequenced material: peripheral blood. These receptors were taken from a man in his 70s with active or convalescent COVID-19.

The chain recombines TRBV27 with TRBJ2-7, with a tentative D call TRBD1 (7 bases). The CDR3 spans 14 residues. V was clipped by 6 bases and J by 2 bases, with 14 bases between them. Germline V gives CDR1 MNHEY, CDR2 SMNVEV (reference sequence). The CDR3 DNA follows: TGTGCCAGCAGGCCGACAGGGAGGCCCTACGAGCAGTACTTC. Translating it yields CASRPTGRPYEQYF.

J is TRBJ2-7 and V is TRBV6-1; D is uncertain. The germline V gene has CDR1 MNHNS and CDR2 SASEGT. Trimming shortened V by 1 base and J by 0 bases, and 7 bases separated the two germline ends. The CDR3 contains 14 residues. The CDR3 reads CASSEGSSSYEQYF. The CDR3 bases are TGTGCCAGCAGTGAAGGGAGTAGCTCCTACGAGCAGTACTTC.

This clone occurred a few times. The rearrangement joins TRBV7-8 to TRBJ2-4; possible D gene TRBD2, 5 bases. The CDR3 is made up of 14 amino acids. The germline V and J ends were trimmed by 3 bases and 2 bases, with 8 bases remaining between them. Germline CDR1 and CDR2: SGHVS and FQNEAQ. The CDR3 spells CASSFRGSKNIQYF. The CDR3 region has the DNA TGTGCCAGCAGCTTTCGGGGTTCCAAAAACATTCAGTACTTC. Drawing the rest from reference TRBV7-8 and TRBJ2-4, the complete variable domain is GAGVSQSPRYKVAKRGQDVALRCDPISGHVSLFWYQQALGQGPEFLTYFQNEAQLDKSGLPSDRFFAERPEGSVSTLKIQRTQQEDSAVYLCASSFRGSKNIQYFGAGTRLSVL.